The sample holds a few counts of the clone carrying this TCR beta chain. Its cognate antigen is unknown. The CDR3 length is 13 residues. In germline, CDR1 is GTSNPN, CDR2 SVGIG (reference sequence). Between the trimmed V and J ends, which lost 2 bases and 3 bases, there was a span of 8 bases. TCRdb processed the 5' RACE reads anew with MiXCR; each CDR3 protein has one entry. The sample holds over 55,000 distinct CDR3 sequences; around 30% are singletons and the top ten take 2% to 2.5%. Study outcomes and limitations: The larger cohort examined one V-J beta rearrangement, not whole repertoires. Tumor Tregs overlapped most with tumor, then blood, naive CD4+ cells.

Naive CD4+ cells had CD25+ Tregs removed. The chain combines TRBV30 with TRBJ1-5; tentatively, D is TRBD1 (5 bases). The receptor's source is a female donor with breast cancer. The sample comprised tumor-infiltrating naive CD4+ T cells sorted from the breast tumor. Sample subset: naive CD4+ T cells, CD4+CD45RA+CD25-. CDR3 sequence: CAWSKGDNQPQHF. CDR3 sequence (DNA): TGTGCCTGGAGTAAAGGGGACAATCAGCCCCAGCATTTT.